These T cell receptor beta chains were read from a single sample in a study of blood T cells in healthy people across ages. TCRdb processed the 5' RACE reads anew with MiXCR; each CDR3 protein has one entry. Of 1.5 million to 2 million distinct CDR3 sequences listed, 49% were seen once; the top ten hold 2% to 2.5%. The sample comprised blood. The origin of the receptors is a woman aged 40 to 50 in good health. Each CDR3 is given with its conserved first and last residue. A D gene is named only where the DNA matches it firmly. Clone size is shown for a subset of rows, as once, few, many or a class of expanded clone.

TRBJ2-7	.	few	TRBV20-1	CSAAYSLAYEQYF	TGCAGTGCTGCGTACTCTTTAGCCTACGAGCAGTACTTC
TRBJ2-3	TRBD1	.	TRBV19	CASSQAGQGRSDTQYF	TGTGCCAGTAGTCAGGCGGGACAGGGGAGATCGGATACGCAGTATTTT
TRBJ1-5	.	few	TRBV5-1	CASSTGGDQPQHF	TGCGCCAGCAGCACTGGCGGGGATCAGCCCCAGCATTTT
TRBJ2-4	TRBD2	many	TRBV12-3/TRBV12-4	CASSYGGAQLAKNIQYF	TGTGCCAGCAGTTACGGGGGGGCCCAACTAGCCAAAAACATTCAGTACTTC
TRBJ2-1	TRBD1	.	TRBV6-1	CASSEDRGQVNEQFF	TGTGCCAGCAGTGAAGATAGGGGGCAGGTCAATGAGCAGTTCTTC
TRBJ2-5	.	.	TRBV12-3/TRBV12-4	CASSLRSGQLYQETQYF	TGTGCCAGCAGTTTAAGGTCCGGGCAGCTGTACCAAGAGACCCAGTACTTC
TRBJ2-3	TRBD1	few	TRBV7-2	CASSRPRTGTESADTQYF	TGTGCCAGCAGCCGACCCCGGACAGGGACAGAATCGGCAGATACGCAGTATTTT
TRBJ2-3	TRBD1	.	TRBV13	CASSVQGTTDTQYF	TGTGCCAGCAGTGTACAGGGGACAACAGATACGCAGTATTTT
TRBJ2-1	.	.	TRBV29-1	CSVPLGNSYNEQFF	TGCAGCGTCCCCCTAGGGAACTCCTACAATGAGCAGTTCTTC
TRBJ2-5	TRBD2	.	TRBV3-1	CASSRYPSGVSSETQYF	TGTGCCAGCAGCCGTTATCCCAGCGGGGTTTCATCAGAGACCCAGTACTTC
TRBJ2-4	TRBD1	.	TRBV5-1	CASTAGTGTNIQYF	TGCGCCAGCACGGCCGGGACAGGGACAAACATTCAGTACTTC
TRBJ2-1	TRBD2	.	TRBV3-1	CASSRLAGGLTDEQFF	TGTGCCAGCAGCCGACTAGCGGGGGGACTTACGGATGAGCAGTTCTTC
TRBJ1-2	.	.	TRBV7-2	CASSLAPRSWEGYTF	TGTGCCAGCAGCTTAGCCCCTCGGTCATGGGAAGGCTACACCTTC
TRBJ1-2	.	few	TRBV29-1	CSVGHGNYGYTF	TGCAGCGTTGGGCACGGTAACTATGGCTACACCTTC
TRBJ2-7	.	.	TRBV20-1	CSARDLWASYEQYF	TGCAGTGCTAGAGATCTCTGGGCATCCTACGAGCAGTACTTC
TRBJ2-3	TRBD1	few	TRBV11-1	CASSFGQGTTDTQYF	TGTGCCAGCAGCTTCGGACAGGGTACCACAGATACGCAGTATTTT